This TCR beta chain was profiled in a study of cytomegalovirus exposure and HLA in healthy donors. The PCR ran on 60 Vbeta and 13 Jbeta primers. Produced via immunoSEQ multiplex PCR; TCRdb's table is partial and in-frame only. This sample has roughly 150,000 clones, with 80% found just once. Germline values: CDR1 SGDLS, CDR2 YYNGEE. The CDR3 has 13 residues. V was pared by 5 bases and J by 2 bases, with 10 bases between. Of note for this clone: Its antigen is not known.

Study-wide results and limits: Researchers counted roughly 160 TCR beta chains as cytomegalovirus-associated. A likely sequencing artifact accounted for one observed cluster of highly shared sequence variants.

The source is a man aged 30 to 39 in good health and CMV-seronegative. Sample: PBMCs. This chain uses TRBV9 with TRBJ2-5; possible D gene TRBD1, 5 bases. CDR3 loop: CASRGRGQETQYF. CDR3 DNA: TGTGCCAGCAGGGGGCGCGGTCAAGAGACCCAGTACTTC.